This TCR beta chain was recorded in a study of cytomegalovirus exposure and HLA in healthy donors. Study-wide results and caveats: Common viral pathogens seemed to be connected with several of the most significant clusters, according to a later analysis.

This CDR3 has 13 residues. CDR1 is MNHEY and CDR2 is SVGAGI in the germline V gene. As concerns this clone: What it binds is not known.

The PCR made use of 60 Vbeta and 13 Jbeta primers. Using immunoSEQ multiplex PCR, the repertoire was profiled, and TCRdb retains in-frame clones only, with some absent. The profile shows roughly 70,000 clones, roughly four fifths of them singletons. Donors counted as nominally healthy when sampled, yet unrecorded immune exposures were likely. The TCR comes from a man aged 70 or older in good health and CMV-seronegative. This chain uses TRBV6-5 with TRBJ2-5; 7 bases align to TRBD1. The J call may not be correct, given that the DNA end is closer to TRBJ2-7. Sequencing used PBMCs. The CDR3 spells CASRRDSSYEQYF. For the CDR3, the DNA is TGTGCCAGCAGGAGGGACAGCTCCTACGAGCAGTACTTC.